The 18 T cell receptor beta chains below come from one sample, sequenced in a study of PD-L1 blockade in urothelial cancer. The time point was: pretreatment peripheral blood. Only in-frame clones appear in the TCRdb table, and some are missing; sequencing was by immunoSEQ multiplex PCR. The data hold tens of thousands of clones, with 85% observed a single time. Sequences were derived from PBMCs, sampled around atezolizumab (anti-PD-L1) treatment. These receptors were obtained from a man in his 70s with urothelial cancer.

The V call is TRBV28, the J call TRBJ2-5; 8 bases are a match to TRBD2. Trimming cost V 7 bases and J 0 bases; bases outside gene matches: 10. Germline assignment: CDR1 MDHEN and CDR2 SYDVKM. This CDR3 is built from 16 residues. CDR3 nucleotide sequence: TGTGCCAGCACCCAAATAGCGGGACAAAACCAAGAGACCCAGTACTTC. It specifies CASTQIAGQNQETQYF.

The J gene is TRBJ2-5, the V gene TRBV27, with 13 bases identical to TRBD2. The V segment lost 6 bases and the J segment 5 bases; nucleotides outside the gene matches: 9. There are 16 residues in the CDR3. From germline, CDR1 is MNHEY and CDR2 SMNVEV (reference sequence). CDR3 nucleotides: TGTGCCAGCAGACCTACCGGGACTAGCGGGACCGAGACCCAGTACTTC. Translation: CASRPTGTSGTETQYF.

This clone was detected only once. The chain uses TRBV29-1 and TRBJ2-3; 8 nucleotides match TRBD1. The germline V gene encodes CDR1 SQVTM and CDR2 ANQGSEA. This CDR3 has 13 residues. Unmatched junction bases numbered 6, after V lost 4 bases and J lost 6 bases. CDR3 sequence (DNA): TGCAGCGTTGGGACAGGGAGTAAGGATACGCAGTATTTT. The encoded protein is CSVGTGSKDTQYF.

The chain couples TRBV19 to TRBJ2-1, with TRBD1 identical over 11 bases. The germline CDR1 and CDR2 sequences are LNHDA and SQIVND (reference sequence). The CDR3 has 13 amino acids. V shed 10 bases and J 4 bases; nucleotides not matched to a gene: 3. CDR3 DNA: TGTGCCACTCGGGACAGGGGGTACAATGAGCAGTTCTTC. Translation: CATRDRGYNEQFF. Drawing the rest from reference TRBV19 and TRBJ2-1, the complete variable domain is DGGITQSPKYLFRKEGQNVTLSCEQNLNHDAMYWYRQDPGQGLRLIYYSQIVNDFQKGDIAEGYSVSREKKESFPLTVTSAQKNPTAFYLCATRDRGYNEQFFGPGTRLTVL.

The V call is TRBV10-3, the J call TRBJ1-1, with TRBD1 as a possible D gene (5 bases). The CDR3 spans 13 residues. Germline V gene data show CDR1 as ENHRY and CDR2 as SYGVKD. With 5 bases removed from V and 1 base from J, the gap between germline ends came to 8 bases. The CDR3 DNA is TGTGCCATCAGTCAGACAGAGAACACTGAAGCTTTCTTT. Translating gives CAISQTENTEAFF.

This clone was detected once. The rearrangement uses TRBV7-9 and TRBJ2-2; D is unresolved. Trimming took off 5 bases at V and 6 bases at J, with 7 bases between the two ends. Per the germline V gene, CDR1 is SEHNR and CDR2 is FQNEAQ (reference sequence). There are 12 residues in the CDR3. CDR3 sequence: CASSPSAGELFF. The CDR3 DNA reads as TGTGCCAGCAGCCCAAGCGCCGGGGAGCTGTTTTTT.

This clone has a handful of counts. V is TRBV7-9 and J is TRBJ1-2, with D perhaps matching TRBD1 (5 bases). The germline V gene encodes CDR1 SEHNR and CDR2 FQNEAQ (reference sequence). The CDR3 has 16 amino acids. The V end was cut by 0 bases, the J end by 3 bases, with 14 bases between. The CDR3 here is CASSLAGSGGYYGYTF. The CDR3, as DNA: TGTGCCAGCAGCTTAGCTGGGTCCGGGGGGTACTATGGCTACACCTTC. Drawing the rest from reference TRBV7-9 and TRBJ1-2, the complete variable domain is DTGVSQNPRHKITKRGQNVTFRCDPISEHNRLYWYRQTLGQGPEFLTYFQNEAQLEKSRLLSDRFSAERPKGSFSTLEIQRTEQGDSAMYLCASSLAGSGGYYGYTFGSGTRLTVV.

The chain has TRBV7-2 and TRBJ2-1, with 9 bases fitting TRBD2. Losses at the gene ends were 3 bases for V and 4 bases for J; bases not matched to a gene: 4. The CDR3 totals 15 residues. Germline CDR1 SGHTA, CDR2 FQGNSA. CDR3 bases: TGTGCCAGCAGCTTTAGCGGGAGCGGTTACAATGAGCAGTTCTTC. Translated: CASSFSGSGYNEQFF.

The chain joins TRBV9 to TRBJ2-1, with D possibly matching TRBD1 (6 bases). In germline, CDR1 is SGDLS, CDR2 YYNGEE. This CDR3 has 14 residues. Trimming took 0 bases from V and 10 from J, leaving 14 bases between them. CDR3 DNA sequence: TGTGCCAGCAGCGTAGCAGTGGGGGCTGAGGAGCAGTTCTTC. It yields the protein CASSVAVGAEEQFF.

The chain has TRBV2 and TRBJ2-1; 9 positions match TRBD2. The length of the CDR3 is 14 residues. The germline V gene has CDR1 SNHLY and CDR2 FYNNEI. The junction had 11 bases not matched to a gene; V was cut back by 8 bases and J by 9 bases. CDR3 sequence reads: CASGGPSGMVEQFF. In DNA form, the CDR3 reads TGTGCCAGCGGGGGGCCTAGCGGGATGGTTGAGCAGTTCTTC.

The genes are TRBV12-5 and TRBJ1-5; D gene unclear. CDR1 is LGHNT and CDR2 is FRNRAP in the germline V gene. The CDR3 sequence is 13 residues long. The ends were cut back, 0 bases at V and 5 bases at J, with 5 bases in the middle. This CDR3 reads CASGLVRDQPQHF. The CDR3 DNA follows: TGTGCTAGTGGTTTGGTACGCGATCAGCCCCAGCATTTT.

Of note for this clone: The junction shows a germline mismatch at one end, possibly a read error. The J gene is TRBJ2-1, the V gene TRBV19, with D possibly matching TRBD1 (5 bases). The CDR3 runs to 15 residues. CDR1 LNHDA and CDR2 SQIVND come from the germline V gene (reference sequence). The CDR3 loop reads CASSIDQGSHNEQFF. The CDR3 coding sequence is TGTGCCAGTAGTATAGACCAGGGCTCCCACAATGAGCAGTTCTTC.

The V gene is TRBV13, the J gene TRBJ2-1; 12 positions match TRBD2. V trimming: 4 bases; J trimming: 9 bases; junction bases outside the gene matches: 7. The CDR3 sequence is 15 residues long. Germline assignment: CDR1 PRHDT and CDR2 FYEKMQ (reference sequence). Here the CDR3 reads CASSSWTSGNLEQFF. The CDR3 coding sequence is TGTGCCAGCAGCTCCTGGACTAGCGGGAATCTTGAGCAGTTCTTC.

This clone was counted between two and nine times. V usage is TRBV10-3 and J usage is TRBJ2-2, with D maybe TRBD2 (5 bases). This CDR3 spans 13 amino acids. Trimming pared 6 bases from V and 5 bases from J, leaving 10 bases between. Germline V gene lookup returns CDR1 ENHRY and CDR2 SYGVKD. CDR3 sequence (DNA): TGTGCCATCAGCGCTACTAGAACCGGGGAGCTGTTTTTT. Encoded protein: CAISATRTGELFF.

This clone was observed a few times. The gene calls are TRBV9 and TRBJ2-2; 10 bases fit TRBD2. This CDR3 contains 16 residues. V gave up 4 bases and J gave up 4 bases; unmatched junction bases: 7. In germline, CDR1 is SGDLS, CDR2 YYNGEE. In DNA form, the CDR3 reads TGTGCCAGCAGCCCACAGACTAGCGGGCCCACCGGGGAGCTGTTTTTT. Its protein is CASSPQTSGPTGELFF.

The V call is TRBV19, the J call TRBJ2-7, with 9 bases that match TRBD1. The ends lost 4 bases at V and 4 bases at J; junction bases unmatched: 5. This CDR3 region has 14 residues. Germline-derived CDR1 and CDR2 are LNHDA and SQIVND (reference sequence). CDR3 coding DNA: TGTGCCAGTAGTAATTACGACAGGGGGTACGAGCAGTACTTC. Amino acid sequence: CASSNYDRGYEQYF.

This sequence joins TRBV29-1 and TRBJ2-2, with TRBD1 matching 7 bases. Germline trimming cut 7 bases from V and 5 bases from J; bases unmatched to any gene: 13. The length of the CDR3 is 15 residues. The V gene's germline CDR1 is SQVTM and CDR2 ANQGSEA. In DNA, the CDR3 is TGCAGCGCCACAAGGGCCACAGGGGCTACCGGGGAGCTGTTTTTT. This sequence encodes CSATRATGATGELFF.

The J gene is TRBJ1-1, the V gene TRBV18, with D possibly being TRBD1 (6 bases). The CDR3 consists of 15 residues. From germline, CDR1 is KGHSH and CDR2 LQKENI. Between the trimmed V and J ends, which lost 4 bases and 7 bases, there was a span of 19 bases. CDR3 loop: CASSLGLDSAGEAFF. CDR3 DNA sequence: TGTGCCAGCTCACTAGGATTGGACAGTGCCGGTGAAGCTTTCTTT.